The 10 T cell receptor beta chains below all came from one sample that was sequenced in a study of cytomegalovirus exposure and HLA in healthy donors. The PCR was carried out with 60 Vbeta primers and 13 Jbeta primers. Sequencing used immunoSEQ multiplex PCR; TCRdb keeps in-frame clones, though not all of them. This sample has about 130,000 clones, with around 70% found just once. The specimen sequenced was PBMCs. These receptor sequences come from a middle-aged man in good health and CMV-seropositive.

The chain recombines TRBV6-1 with TRBJ1-1; no reliable D call. Germline CDR1 is MNHNS and CDR2 is SASEGT. This CDR3 is 14 amino acids long. The V and J ends lost 10 bases and 1 base respectively, with 16 bases between them. The CDR3 spells CATHPRGGNTEAFF. CDR3 bases: TGTGCCACACACCCCCGGGGTGGGAACACTGAAGCTTTCTTT.

This clone has a single count. V is TRBV5-1 and J is TRBJ2-3; 9 bases are a match to TRBD2. After removal of 5 bases from V and 4 bases from J, the junction contained 5 bases not matched to a gene. The CDR3 has 14 amino acids. The germline gives CDR1 SGHRS, CDR2 YFSETQ. CDR3 bases: TGCGCCAGCAGGCTAGCGGGGCAGGCAGATACGCAGTATTTT. Protein product: CASRLAGQADTQYF.

The V gene is TRBV6-1, the J gene TRBJ2-1; 9 positions match TRBD2. J gave up 4 bases and V 2 bases, and 9 bases lay outside the gene matches. CDR3 length: 17 residues. Germline V CDR1 and CDR2: MNHNS, SASEGT. The CDR3 sequence is CASSESRLAGSYNEQFF. CDR3 bases: TGTGCCAGCAGTGAATCGCGTCTAGCGGGGAGTTACAATGAGCAGTTCTTC.

The J gene is TRBJ2-3, the V gene TRBV28; 9 bases fit TRBD2. There are 19 residues in the CDR3. The ends lost 3 bases at V and 8 bases at J; junction bases unmatched: 21. Germline V CDR1 and CDR2: MDHEN, SYDVKM. The CDR3 sequence: CASSLAGGSGSLAWGTQYF. The DNA of the CDR3 is TGTGCCAGCAGTTTGGCCGGGGGTAGCGGGAGCCTGGCTTGGGGTACGCAGTATTTT.

The V call is TRBV2, the J call TRBJ1-1, with D tentatively TRBD1 (6 bases). Germline CDR1 SNHLY, CDR2 FYNNEI. V lost 6 bases and J lost 4, with 9 bases in between. The CDR3 is 12 residues long. Here the CDR3 reads CASSWDTTEAFF. The CDR3 DNA reads as TGTGCCAGCAGCTGGGACACCACTGAAGCTTTCTTT.

This clone was picked up a small number of times. This chain connects TRBV7-9 to TRBJ2-2, with no clear D. The germline CDR1 and CDR2 sequences are SEHNR and FQNEAQ (reference sequence). The CDR3 consists of 12 residues. The ends were cut back, 7 bases at V and 6 bases at J, with 9 bases in the middle. In DNA, the CDR3 is TGTGCCAGCACCCTAATCCCCGGGGAGCTGTTTTTT. Protein: CASTLIPGELFF. Full variable domain (missing parts from reference TRBV7-9 and TRBJ2-2): DTGVSQNPRHKITKRGQNVTFRCDPISEHNRLYWYRQTLGQGPEFLTYFQNEAQLEKSRLLSDRFSAERPKGSFSTLEIQRTEQGDSAMYLCASTLIPGELFFGEGSRLTVL.

The genes are TRBV28 and TRBJ2-7, with 10 bases aligning to TRBD1. The germline V gene has CDR1 MDHEN and CDR2 SYDVKM. This CDR3 region has 13 residues. The V segment lost 9 bases and the J segment 6 bases; nucleotides outside the gene matches: 8. The DNA for the CDR3 is TGTGCCAGTAACCGACAGGGGGCCCGCGAGCAGTACTTC. The encoded protein is CASNRQGAREQYF.

V gene TRBV5-1 combines with J gene TRBJ2-7; tentatively, D is TRBD1 (5 bases). The V end was cut by 3 bases, the J end by 3 bases, with 10 bases between. CDR1 SGHRS and CDR2 YFSETQ come from the germline V gene. The CDR3 has 13 amino acids. This CDR3 reads CASSSSGNYEQYF. The CDR3 DNA is TGCGCCAGCAGCTCATCAGGGAACTACGAGCAGTACTTC.

This sequence joins TRBV18 and TRBJ1-1; no firm D call. The V gene lost 0 bases and the J gene lost 10 bases, with 15 bases spanning the gap. Looked up from germline, CDR1 is KGHSH and CDR2 is LQKENI. This CDR3 comprises 14 residues. CDR3 bases: TGTGCCAGCTCACCACCGCGCCAGCAGGTCGGAGCTTTCTTT. It encodes CASSPPRQQVGAFF.

This rearrangement joins TRBV6-6 to TRBJ2-6; a possible D gene is TRBD2 (6 bases). CDR1 is MNHNY and CDR2 is SVGAGI in the germline V gene (reference sequence). CDR3 length equals 15 residues. Trimming left V 7 bases short and J 2 bases short, with 12 bases between. CDR3 loop: CASKQSGAGANVLTF. The CDR3 nucleotides read TGTGCCAGCAAACAGTCGGGGGCTGGGGCCAACGTCCTGACTTTC.